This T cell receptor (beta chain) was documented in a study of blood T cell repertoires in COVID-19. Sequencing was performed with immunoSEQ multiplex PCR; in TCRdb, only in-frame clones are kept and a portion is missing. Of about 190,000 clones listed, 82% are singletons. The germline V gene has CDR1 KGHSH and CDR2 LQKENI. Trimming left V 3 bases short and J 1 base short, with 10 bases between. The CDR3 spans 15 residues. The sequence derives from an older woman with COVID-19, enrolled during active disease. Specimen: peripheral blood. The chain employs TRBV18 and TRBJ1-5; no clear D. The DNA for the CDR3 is TGTGCCAGCTCACCGGCGGTCGACAGCAATCAGCCCCAGCATTTT. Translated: CASSPAVDSNQPQHF.